This T cell receptor (beta chain) was profiled in a study of blood T cell repertoires in COVID-19. Study-level background: Sample material is recorded as cDNA or gDNA derived from T cells, B-cell-depleted T cells, or PBMCs.

In the study's own analysis: Counts of nucleated cells, estimated from reference gene primer amplification, were obtained. The assay was immunoSEQ multiplex PCR, and TCRdb's table has in-frame clones only and misses some. For V, J and clone size, that table is used; D and trimming come from the DNA. The sample holds roughly 150,000 clones; 70% to 90% are singletons and the top ten take less than 3%. Material: peripheral blood. This receptor was identified in a man between 60 and 70 years old with acute or convalescent COVID-19.

The CDR3 bases are TGTGCCAGCAGTTACGGCGGGACAGGCCTTTACAATGAGCAGTTCTTC. This sequence encodes CASSYGGTGLYNEQFF. The rearrangement links TRBV6-5 to TRBJ2-1, with 8 positions matching TRBD1. Germline CDR1 reads MNHEY; CDR2 reads SVGAGI. Unmatched junction bases numbered 7, after V lost 2 bases and J lost 4 bases. The CDR3 length is 16 residues.